The rows below give T cell receptor beta chains drawn from one sample of a study of shared clonotypes between healthy human individuals. Sequencing used immunoSEQ multiplex PCR; TCRdb keeps in-frame clones, though not all of them. The sample records around 600,000 clones, about 95% being singletons. The sample was naive CD8+ T cells sorted from blood. These receptors originate from a woman in her 30s in good health. Both conserved end residues are part of each CDR3. A D gene is named only where the DNA matches it firmly. Only some rows state a clone size, as once, few, many or a class for expanded clones.

V gene,J gene,D gene,clone size,CDR3 protein,CDR3 DNA
TRBV27,TRBJ2-7,NA,NA,CASRKSQGWTGEQYF,TGTGCCAGCAGGAAAAGCCAGGGATGGACTGGCGAGCAGTACTTC
TRBV5-8,TRBJ2-7,NA,NA,CASSLFISEQYF,TGTGCCAGCAGCTTGTTCATATCCGAGCAGTACTTC
TRBV7-8,TRBJ1-3,TRBD1,NA,CASMGQAAGNTIYF,TGTGCCAGTATGGGACAGGCGGCTGGAAACACCATATATTTT
TRBV10-2,TRBJ2-1,TRBD2,NA,CALGSGGTYEQFF,TGCGCCCTAGGGAGCGGGGGTACATACGAGCAGTTCTTC
TRBV6-1,TRBJ2-7,TRBD2,NA,CASSEALLAGDVEQYF,TGTGCCAGCAGTGAAGCGCTCTTAGCGGGAGATGTCGAGCAGTACTTC
TRBV2,TRBJ2-3,NA,NA,CASSHQGFARTDTQYF,TGTGCCAGCAGTCATCAGGGATTTGCCCGCACAGATACGCAGTATTTT
TRBV29-1,TRBJ2-7,NA,NA,CSVQKTTGFDEQYF,TGCAGCGTTCAAAAAACAACAGGGTTCGACGAGCAGTACTTC
TRBV29-1,TRBJ2-7,NA,NA,CSVEDHGGQSSYEQYF,TGCAGCGTTGAAGATCACGGCGGGCAATCCTCCTACGAGCAGTACTTC
TRBV27,TRBJ2-3,NA,NA,CASSFLLATTDTQYF,TGTGCCAGCAGTTTCCTACTGGCTACAACAGATACGCAGTATTTT
TRBV28,TRBJ2-3,NA,NA,CASSFNPADLSTDTQYF,TGTGCCAGCAGTTTTAACCCAGCGGACCTAAGCACAGATACGCAGTATTTT
TRBV28,TRBJ2-7,TRBD1,NA,CASRITGGKNEQYF,TGTGCCAGCAGAATAACAGGGGGTAAGAACGAGCAGTACTTC
TRBV10-2,TRBJ2-7,TRBD1,NA,CASSEPGQGLYEQYF,TGCGCCAGCAGTGAACCGGGACAGGGTCTATACGAGCAGTACTTC
TRBV5-4,TRBJ2-7,TRBD1,NA,CASSPGTGEYF,TGTGCCAGCAGCCCGGGGACAGGGGAGTACTTC
TRBV7-9,TRBJ2-7,NA,NA,CASSRDRGLEQYF,TGTGCCAGCAGCCGGGACCGGGGCCTCGAGCAGTACTTC
TRBV7-9,TRBJ2-1,NA,NA,CASSPPSYNEQFF,TGTGCCAGCAGCCCTCCCTCCTACAATGAGCAGTTCTTC
TRBV27,TRBJ1-5,NA,NA,CASAVGAQDNQPQHF,TGTGCCAGCGCCGTCGGGGCGCAAGACAATCAGCCCCAGCATTTT
TRBV2,TRBJ1-5,NA,NA,CASSERGEPQHF,TGTGCCAGCAGTGAACGGGGCGAGCCCCAGCATTTT
TRBV30,TRBJ1-1,NA,NA,CAWTKHWGTEAFF,TGTGCCTGGACAAAACATTGGGGGACTGAAGCTTTCTTT
TRBV2,TRBJ2-1,TRBD2,NA,CASPGLAGNEQFF,TGTGCCAGCCCGGGACTAGCGGGGAATGAGCAGTTCTTC
TRBV11-3,TRBJ2-1,NA,NA,CASSSFSGEQFF,TGTGCCAGCAGCTCCTTTTCAGGCGAGCAGTTCTTC
TRBV28,TRBJ2-7,NA,NA,CASSPEQAKTYEQYF,TGTGCCAGCAGCCCTGAGCAGGCAAAGACCTACGAGCAGTACTTC
TRBV7-6,TRBJ2-1,NA,NA,CASSSFDRNNEQFF,TGTGCCAGCAGCTCTTTTGACAGAAACAATGAGCAGTTCTTC
TRBV7-9,TRBJ2-7,NA,once,CASSSGMLGGPHEQYF,TGTGCCAGCAGTTCGGGGATGTTGGGGGGCCCCCACGAGCAGTACTTC
TRBV2,TRBJ2-5,TRBD2,NA,CASRTSGSPETQYF,TGTGCCAGCAGAACTAGCGGGAGCCCGGAGACCCAGTACTTC
TRBV7-9,TRBJ2-7,NA,NA,CASSLEGGSRAEQYF,TGTGCCAGCAGCTTAGAGGGGGGGAGCCGGGCCGAGCAGTACTTC
TRBV7-8,TRBJ2-7,TRBD2,NA,CASTQGLAASSTYEQYF,TGTGCCAGCACCCAAGGACTAGCGGCTAGTTCAACCTACGAGCAGTACTTC
TRBV27,TRBJ2-6,NA,NA,CASSLYSGANVLTF,TGTGCCAGCAGTTTATACTCTGGGGCCAACGTCCTGACTTTC
TRBV4-1,TRBJ1-1,NA,NA,CASSQPDTHTEAFF,TGCGCCAGCAGCCAACCCGACACTCACACTGAAGCTTTCTTT
TRBV19,TRBJ1-1,TRBD1,NA,CASHRGPNTEAFF,TGTGCCAGCCACAGGGGTCCGAACACTGAAGCTTTCTTT
TRBV9,TRBJ2-7,TRBD2,once,CASSVEEGTREQYF,TGTGCCAGCAGCGTAGAGGAAGGGACTAGGGAGCAGTACTTC
TRBV30,TRBJ1-1,NA,once,CAWSVGRNEAFF,TGTGCCTGGAGTGTAGGGAGAAACGAAGCTTTCTTT
TRBV13,TRBJ2-7,TRBD1,NA,CASSLVRPGTDSYEQYF,TGTGCCAGCAGCTTAGTCCGGCCCGGGACAGACTCCTACGAGCAGTACTTC
TRBV28,TRBJ2-7,TRBD2,NA,CASSWTSSYEQYF,TGTGCCAGCAGCTGGACTAGTAGCTACGAGCAGTACTTC
TRBV28,TRBJ2-7,TRBD1,NA,CASSGTVEDRGRRSYEQYF,TGTGCCAGCAGTGGGACCGTGGAGGACAGGGGGAGACGATCCTACGAGCAGTACTTC
TRBV7-8,TRBJ2-6,TRBD1,NA,CASTPVGQGADGANVLTF,TGTGCCAGCACCCCCGTGGGACAGGGGGCGGATGGGGCCAACGTCCTGACTTTC
TRBV11-1,TRBJ2-7,NA,NA,CASSLPPGDPSYEQYF,TGTGCCAGCAGCTTACCGCCTGGGGACCCCTCCTACGAGCAGTACTTC
TRBV28,TRBJ1-2,NA,NA,CASTLSGDNYGYTF,TGTGCCAGCACTCTCTCCGGGGATAACTATGGCTACACCTTC